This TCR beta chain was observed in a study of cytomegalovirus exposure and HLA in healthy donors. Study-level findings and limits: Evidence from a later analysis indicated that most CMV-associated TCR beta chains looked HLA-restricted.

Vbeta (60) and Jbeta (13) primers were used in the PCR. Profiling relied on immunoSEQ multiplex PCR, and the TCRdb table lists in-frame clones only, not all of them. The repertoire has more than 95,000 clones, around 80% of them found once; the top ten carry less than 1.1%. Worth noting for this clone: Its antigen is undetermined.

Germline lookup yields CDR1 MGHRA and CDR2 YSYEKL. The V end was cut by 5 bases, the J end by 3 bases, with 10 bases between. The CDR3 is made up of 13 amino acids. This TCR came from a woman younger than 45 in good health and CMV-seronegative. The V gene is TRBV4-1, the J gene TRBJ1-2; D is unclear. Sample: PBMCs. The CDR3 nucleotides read TGCGCCAGCAGCTCCCAAGGAGACTATGGCTACACCTTC. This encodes CASSSQGDYGYTF.